This entry lists 5 T cell receptor beta chains sequenced from one sample in a study of shared T cell receptors in the human thymus. Assay: immunoSEQ multiplex PCR; the TCRdb copy retains only in-frame clones and omits some. The repertoire includes hundreds of thousands of clones, approximately 95% of them detected once, and roughly 0.021% sits in the top ten. Source material: thymocytes. These receptor sequences come from a human donor.

The V gene is TRBV6-1, the J gene TRBJ1-5; D is unclear. The CDR3 length is 15 residues. Germline V lookup: CDR1 MNHNS, CDR2 SASEGT. The V gene lost 3 bases and the J gene lost 0 bases, with 9 bases spanning the gap. CDR3 amino acids: CASSDRRLSNQPQHF. CDR3 bases: TGTGCCAGCAGTGACCGGAGGCTTAGCAATCAGCCCCAGCATTTT.

This clone was recorded only once. This rearrangement joins TRBV27 to TRBJ1-5, with D possibly TRBD1 on 6 matching bases. Trimming took 3 bases from V and 2 from J, leaving 11 bases between them. The CDR3 is 15 residues long. Germline-derived CDR1 and CDR2 are MNHEY and SMNVEV (reference sequence). CDR3 loop: CASSLLGHGNQPQHF. DNA for the CDR3: TGTGCCAGCAGTTTGTTGGGACACGGCAATCAGCCCCAGCATTTT.

The V gene is TRBV21-1, the J gene TRBJ2-1; TRBD2, as called in the table, went unchecked against the DNA. TRBV21-1 is a pseudogene. The CDR3 loop spans 15 amino acids. Here the CDR3 reads CATLDIERECNEQFF. The CDR3 DNA is TGTGCCACCTTAGACATTGAGCGGGAGTGCAATGAGCAGTTCTTC.

The chain uses TRBV28 and TRBJ2-1, with 10 bases matching TRBD2. The germline gives CDR1 MDHEN, CDR2 SYDVKM. The V segment lost 3 bases and the J segment 7 bases; nucleotides outside the gene matches: 6. CDR3 size: 15 residues. CDR3 nucleotide sequence: TGTGCCAGCAGTTTTAATAGCGGGAGGTGGAATGAGCAGTTCTTC. This sequence encodes CASSFNSGRWNEQFF.

The rearrangement joins TRBV19 to TRBJ2-5, with D perhaps TRBD2 (7 bases). The length of the CDR3 is 17 residues. The V gene lost 4 bases and the J gene lost 0 bases, with 18 bases spanning the gap. Germline V gives CDR1 LNHDA, CDR2 SQIVND (reference sequence). The CDR3 sequence is CASSTPVGAGDQETQYF. CDR3 coding DNA: TGTGCCAGTAGTACCCCCGTGGGGGCGGGAGACCAAGAGACCCAGTACTTC.